Included here is one TCR beta chain sequence, with context. Its antigen remains unidentified. The CDR3 totals 16 residues. The ends were cut back, 2 bases at V and 3 bases at J, with 14 bases in the middle. From germline, CDR1 is MGHRA and CDR2 YSYEKL. Primers for the PCR totalled 60 Vbeta and 13 Jbeta. The data were produced by immunoSEQ multiplex PCR, yet TCRdb's version contains in-frame clones alone and is incomplete. The sample records around 150,000 clones, around 80% being singletons. The data belong to a study of cytomegalovirus exposure and HLA in healthy donors. Across the study: Of fewer than 450 genotyped donors, about 80% clustered with self-reported Caucasian donors.

Study conclusions and caveats: Reports showed the classifier diagnosing cytomegalovirus status with high specificity and sensitivity. Later on, a genetic analysis was performed. It linked a missense variant in DCLRE1C with V- and J-gene trimming of TCR beta. Later analysis reportedly placed an Asian-associated ancestry cluster below the roughly 680-donor mean in N-insertions.

The J gene is TRBJ1-3, the V gene TRBV4-1, with D unresolved. The source is a man aged 30 to 39 in good health and CMV-seronegative. Source material: PBMCs. DNA of the CDR3: TGCGCCAGCAGCCAATGGCACAGTACGTTTGGAAACACCATATATTTT. Translating it yields CASSQWHSTFGNTIYF.